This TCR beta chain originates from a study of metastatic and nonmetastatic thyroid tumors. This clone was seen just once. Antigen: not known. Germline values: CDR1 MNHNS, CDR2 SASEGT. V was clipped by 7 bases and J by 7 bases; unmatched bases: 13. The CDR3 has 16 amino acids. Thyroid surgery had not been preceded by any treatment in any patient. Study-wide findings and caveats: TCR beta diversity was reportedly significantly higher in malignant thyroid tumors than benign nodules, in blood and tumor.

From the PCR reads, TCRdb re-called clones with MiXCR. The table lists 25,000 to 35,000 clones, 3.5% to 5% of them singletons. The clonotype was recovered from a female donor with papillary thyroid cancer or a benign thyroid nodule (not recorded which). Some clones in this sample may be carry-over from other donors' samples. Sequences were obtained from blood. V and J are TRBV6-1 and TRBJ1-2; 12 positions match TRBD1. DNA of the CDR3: TGTGCCAGCAATGACCGGGACAGGGGGCAAAAGTCTGGCTACACCTTC. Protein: CASNDRDRGQKSGYTF.